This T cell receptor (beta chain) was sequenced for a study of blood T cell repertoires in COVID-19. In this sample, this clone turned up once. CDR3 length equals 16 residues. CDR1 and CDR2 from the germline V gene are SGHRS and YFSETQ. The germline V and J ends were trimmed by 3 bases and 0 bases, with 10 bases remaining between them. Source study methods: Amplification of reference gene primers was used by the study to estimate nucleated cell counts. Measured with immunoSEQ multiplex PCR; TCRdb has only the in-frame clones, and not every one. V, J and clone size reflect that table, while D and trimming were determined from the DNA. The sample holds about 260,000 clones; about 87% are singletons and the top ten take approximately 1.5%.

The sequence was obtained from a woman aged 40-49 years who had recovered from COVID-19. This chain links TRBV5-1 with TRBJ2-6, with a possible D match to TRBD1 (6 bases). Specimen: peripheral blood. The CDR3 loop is CASSSRQVSGANVLTF. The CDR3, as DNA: TGCGCCAGCAGCTCCAGACAGGTCTCTGGGGCCAACGTCCTGACTTTC. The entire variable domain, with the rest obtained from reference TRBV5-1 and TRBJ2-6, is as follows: KAGVTQTPRYLIKTRGQQVTLSCSPISGHRSVSWYQQTPGQGLQFLFEYFSETQRNKGNFPGRFSGRQFSNSRSEMNVSTLELGDSALYLCASSSRQVSGANVLTFGAGSRLTVL.